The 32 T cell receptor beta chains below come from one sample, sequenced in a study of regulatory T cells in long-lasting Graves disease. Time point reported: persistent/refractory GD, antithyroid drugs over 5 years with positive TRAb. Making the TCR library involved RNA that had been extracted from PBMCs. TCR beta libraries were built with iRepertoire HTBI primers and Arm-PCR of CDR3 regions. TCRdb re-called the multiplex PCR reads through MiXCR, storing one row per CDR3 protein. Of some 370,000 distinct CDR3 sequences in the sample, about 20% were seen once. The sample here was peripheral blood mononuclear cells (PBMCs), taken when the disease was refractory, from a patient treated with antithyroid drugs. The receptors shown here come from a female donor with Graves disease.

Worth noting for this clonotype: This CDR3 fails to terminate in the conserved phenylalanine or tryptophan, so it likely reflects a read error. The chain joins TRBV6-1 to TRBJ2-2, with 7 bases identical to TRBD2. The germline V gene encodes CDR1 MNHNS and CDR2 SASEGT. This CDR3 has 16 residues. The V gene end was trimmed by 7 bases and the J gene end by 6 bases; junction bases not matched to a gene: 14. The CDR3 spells CASTPPGLGGAGELFL. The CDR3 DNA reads TGTGCCAGCACCCCTCCTGGACTAGGAGGGGCCGGGGAGCTGTTTCTT.

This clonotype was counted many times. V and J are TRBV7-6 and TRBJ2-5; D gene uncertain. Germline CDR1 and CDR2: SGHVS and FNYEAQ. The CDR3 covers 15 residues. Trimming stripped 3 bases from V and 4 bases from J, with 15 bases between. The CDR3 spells CASSFGGQVVETQYF. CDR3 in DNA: TGTGCCAGCAGCTTCGGCGGCCAAGTTGTAGAGACCCAGTACTTC.

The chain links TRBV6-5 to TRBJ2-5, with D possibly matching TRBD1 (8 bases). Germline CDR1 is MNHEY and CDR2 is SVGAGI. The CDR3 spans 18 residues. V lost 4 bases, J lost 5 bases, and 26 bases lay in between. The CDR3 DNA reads TGTGCCAGCAGTTCGAAGGGGGGGACAGGATTATTCTCGGAGACCCAGTACTTC. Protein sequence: CASSSKGGTGLFSETQYF.

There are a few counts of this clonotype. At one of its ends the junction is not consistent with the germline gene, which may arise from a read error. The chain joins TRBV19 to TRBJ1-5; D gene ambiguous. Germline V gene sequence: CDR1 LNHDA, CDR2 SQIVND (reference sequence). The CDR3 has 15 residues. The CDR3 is CASNIWENSNQPQHF. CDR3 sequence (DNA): TGTGCCAGTAATATATGGGAGAATAGCAATCAGCCCCAGCATTTT.

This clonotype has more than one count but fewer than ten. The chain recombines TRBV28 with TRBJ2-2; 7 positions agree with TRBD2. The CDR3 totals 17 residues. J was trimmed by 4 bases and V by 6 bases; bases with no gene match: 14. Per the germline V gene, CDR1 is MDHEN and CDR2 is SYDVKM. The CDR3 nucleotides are TGTGCCAGCAGACTCGATGTCTGGGGGGGTATCACCGGGGAGCTGTTTTTT. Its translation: CASRLDVWGGITGELFF.

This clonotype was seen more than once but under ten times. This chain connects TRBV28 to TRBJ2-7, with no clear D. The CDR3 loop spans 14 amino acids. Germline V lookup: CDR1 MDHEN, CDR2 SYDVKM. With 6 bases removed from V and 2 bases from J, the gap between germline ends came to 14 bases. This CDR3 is CASSLSMVTYEQYF. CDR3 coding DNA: TGTGCCAGCAGCCTCTCGATGGTGACCTACGAGCAGTACTTC.

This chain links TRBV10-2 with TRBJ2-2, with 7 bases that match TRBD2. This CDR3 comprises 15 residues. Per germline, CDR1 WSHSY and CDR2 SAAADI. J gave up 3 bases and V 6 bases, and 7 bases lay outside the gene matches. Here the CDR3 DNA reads TGCGCCAGCAGGGTGCTGGGGGGGGACACCGGGGAGCTGTTTTTT. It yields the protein CASRVLGGDTGELFF.

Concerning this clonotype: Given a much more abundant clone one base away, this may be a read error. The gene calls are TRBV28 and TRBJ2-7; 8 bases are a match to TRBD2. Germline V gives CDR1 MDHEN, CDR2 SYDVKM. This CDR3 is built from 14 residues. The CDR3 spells CASSQSGGSHEQYF. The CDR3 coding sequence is TGTGCCAGCAGTCAGAGCGGGGGCTCCCACGAGCAGTACTTC.

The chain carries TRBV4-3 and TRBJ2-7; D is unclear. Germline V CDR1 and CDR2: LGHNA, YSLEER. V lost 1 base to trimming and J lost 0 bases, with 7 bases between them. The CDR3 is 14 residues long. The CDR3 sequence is CASSQVASSYEQYF. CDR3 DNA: TGCGCCAGCAGCCAAGTTGCCAGCTCCTACGAGCAGTACTTC.

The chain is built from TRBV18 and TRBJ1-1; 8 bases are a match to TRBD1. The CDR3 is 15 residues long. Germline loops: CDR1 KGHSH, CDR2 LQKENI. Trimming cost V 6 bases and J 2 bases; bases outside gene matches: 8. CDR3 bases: TGTGCCAGCTCTAGGGACAGGCCCCCCAACACTGAAGCTTTCTTT. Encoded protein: CASSRDRPPNTEAFF.

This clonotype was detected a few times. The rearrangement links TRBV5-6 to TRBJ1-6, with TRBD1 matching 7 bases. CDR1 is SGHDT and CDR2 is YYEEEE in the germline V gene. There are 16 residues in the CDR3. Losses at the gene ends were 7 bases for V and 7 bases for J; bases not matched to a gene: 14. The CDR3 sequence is CASGQAGHGGNSPLHF. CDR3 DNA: TGTGCCAGCGGACAGGCAGGGCATGGAGGGAATTCACCCCTCCACTTT.

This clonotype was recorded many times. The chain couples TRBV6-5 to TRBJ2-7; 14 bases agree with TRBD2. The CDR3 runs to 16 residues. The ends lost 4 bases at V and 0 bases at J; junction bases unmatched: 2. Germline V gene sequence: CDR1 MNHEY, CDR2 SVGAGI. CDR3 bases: TGTGCCAGCAGTTTGGGACTAGCGGGAGCCTCCTACGAGCAGTACTTC. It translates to CASSLGLAGASYEQYF.

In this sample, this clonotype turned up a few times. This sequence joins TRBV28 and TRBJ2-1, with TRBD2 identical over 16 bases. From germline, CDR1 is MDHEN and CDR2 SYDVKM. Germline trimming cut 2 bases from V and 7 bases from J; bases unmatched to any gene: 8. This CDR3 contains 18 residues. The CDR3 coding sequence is TGTGCCAGCAGTTTAGTGGGACTAGCGGGAGGGCCGCATAATGAGCAGTTCTTC. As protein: CASSLVGLAGGPHNEQFF. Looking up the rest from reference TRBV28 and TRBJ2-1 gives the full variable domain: DVKVTQSSRYLVKRTGEKVFLECVQDMDHENMFWYRQDPGLGLRLIYFSYDVKMKEKGDIPEGYSVSREKKERFSLILESASTNQTSMYLCASSLVGLAGGPHNEQFFGPGTRLTVL.

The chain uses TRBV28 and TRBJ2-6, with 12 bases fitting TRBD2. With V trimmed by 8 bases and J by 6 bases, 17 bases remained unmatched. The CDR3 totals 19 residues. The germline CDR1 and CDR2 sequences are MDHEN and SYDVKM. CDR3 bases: TGTGCCAGCCGCGAGAGGAAACTAGCGGGGGGTATAGCGGCCAACGTCCTGACTTTC. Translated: CASRERKLAGGIAANVLTF.

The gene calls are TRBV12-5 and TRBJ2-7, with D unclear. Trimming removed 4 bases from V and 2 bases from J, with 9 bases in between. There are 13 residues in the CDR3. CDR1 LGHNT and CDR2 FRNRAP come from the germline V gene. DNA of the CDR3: TGTGCTAGTGGTTCCTGGCCAGCCTACGAGCAGTACTTC. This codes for CASGSWPAYEQYF.

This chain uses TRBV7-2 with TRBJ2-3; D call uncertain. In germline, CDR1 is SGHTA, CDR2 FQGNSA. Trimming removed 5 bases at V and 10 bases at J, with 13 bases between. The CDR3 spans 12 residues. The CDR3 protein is CASSQTGRAQYF. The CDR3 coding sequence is TGTGCCAGCAGCCAAACCGGACGGGCGCAGTATTTT.

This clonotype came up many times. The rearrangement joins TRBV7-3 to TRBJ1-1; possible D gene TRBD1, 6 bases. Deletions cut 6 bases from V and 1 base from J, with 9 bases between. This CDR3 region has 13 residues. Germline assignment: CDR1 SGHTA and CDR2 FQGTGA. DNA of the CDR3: TGTGCCAGCAGTTTACAGGGGAACACTGAAGCTTTCTTT. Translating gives CASSLQGNTEAFF.

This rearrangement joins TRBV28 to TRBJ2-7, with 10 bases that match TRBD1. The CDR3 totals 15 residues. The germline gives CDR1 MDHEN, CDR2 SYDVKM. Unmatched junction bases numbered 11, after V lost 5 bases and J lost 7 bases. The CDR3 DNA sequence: TGTGCCAGCAGTATCCCGCCGGGACAGGGGAAGGAGCAGTACTTC. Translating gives CASSIPPGQGKEQYF.

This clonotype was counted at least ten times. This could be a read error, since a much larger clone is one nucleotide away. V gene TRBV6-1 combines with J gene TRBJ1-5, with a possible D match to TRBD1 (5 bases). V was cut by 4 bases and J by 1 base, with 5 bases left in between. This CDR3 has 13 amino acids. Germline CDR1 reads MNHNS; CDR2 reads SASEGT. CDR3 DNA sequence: TGTGCCAGCAGTGGACAGAGCAATCAGCCCCAGCATTTT. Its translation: CASSGQSNQPQHF.

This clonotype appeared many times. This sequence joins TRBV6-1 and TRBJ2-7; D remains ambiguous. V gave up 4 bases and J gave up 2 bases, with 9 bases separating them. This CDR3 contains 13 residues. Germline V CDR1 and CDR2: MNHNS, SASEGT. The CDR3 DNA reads TGTGCCAGCAGTGTTCACTACACCTACGAGCAGTACTTC. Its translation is CASSVHYTYEQYF.

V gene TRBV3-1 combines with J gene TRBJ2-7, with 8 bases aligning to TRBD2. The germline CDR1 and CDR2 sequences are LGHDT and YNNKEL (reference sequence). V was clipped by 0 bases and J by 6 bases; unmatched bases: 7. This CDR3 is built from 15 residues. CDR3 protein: CASSQEWGLVGEQYF. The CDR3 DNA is TGTGCCAGCAGCCAAGAATGGGGACTAGTCGGCGAGCAGTACTTC.

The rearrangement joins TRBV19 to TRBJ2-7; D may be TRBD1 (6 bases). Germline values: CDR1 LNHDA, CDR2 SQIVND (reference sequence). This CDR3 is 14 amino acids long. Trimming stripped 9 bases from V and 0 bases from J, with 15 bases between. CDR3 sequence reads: CASRRDTSSYEQYF. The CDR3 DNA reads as TGTGCCAGCCGCCGGGACACGAGCTCCTACGAGCAGTACTTC.

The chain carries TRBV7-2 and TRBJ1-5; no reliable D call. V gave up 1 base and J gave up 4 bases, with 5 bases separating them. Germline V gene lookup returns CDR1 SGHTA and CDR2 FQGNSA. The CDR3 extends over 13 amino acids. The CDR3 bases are TGTGCCAGCAGCTTAGTTAGGAATCAGCCCCAGCATTTT. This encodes CASSLVRNQPQHF. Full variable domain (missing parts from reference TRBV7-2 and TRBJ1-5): GAGVSQSPSNKVTEKGKDVELRCDPISGHTALYWYRQSLGQGLEFLIYFQGNSAPDKSGLPSDRFSAERTGGSVSTLTIQRTQQEDSAVYLCASSLVRNQPQHFGDGTRLSIL.

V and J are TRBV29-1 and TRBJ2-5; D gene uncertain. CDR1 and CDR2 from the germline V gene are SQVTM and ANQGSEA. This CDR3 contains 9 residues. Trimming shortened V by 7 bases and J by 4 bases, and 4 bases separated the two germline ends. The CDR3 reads CSAGETQYF. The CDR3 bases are TGCAGCGCAGGAGAGACCCAGTACTTC.

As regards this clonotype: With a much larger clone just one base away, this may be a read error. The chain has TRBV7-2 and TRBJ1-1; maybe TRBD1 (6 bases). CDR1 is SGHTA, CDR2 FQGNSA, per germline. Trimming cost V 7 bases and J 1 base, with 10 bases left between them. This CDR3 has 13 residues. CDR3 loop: CASKTGANTEAFF. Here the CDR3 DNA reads TGTGCCAGCAAGACGGGGGCGAACACTGAAGCTTTCTTT. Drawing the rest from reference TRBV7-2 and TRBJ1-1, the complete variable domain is GAGVSQSPSNKVTEKGKDVELRCDPISGHTALYWYRQSLGQGLEFLIYFQGNSAPDKSGLPSDRFSAERTGGSVSTLTIQRTQQEDSAVYLCASKTGANTEAFFGQGTRLTVV.

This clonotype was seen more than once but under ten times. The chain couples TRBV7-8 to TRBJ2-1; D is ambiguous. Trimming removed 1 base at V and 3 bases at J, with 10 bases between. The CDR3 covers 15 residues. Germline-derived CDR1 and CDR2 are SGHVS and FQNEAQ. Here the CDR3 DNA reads TGTGCCAGCAGCTTAGTGACACGAGGCTACAATGAGCAGTTCTTC. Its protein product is CASSLVTRGYNEQFF.

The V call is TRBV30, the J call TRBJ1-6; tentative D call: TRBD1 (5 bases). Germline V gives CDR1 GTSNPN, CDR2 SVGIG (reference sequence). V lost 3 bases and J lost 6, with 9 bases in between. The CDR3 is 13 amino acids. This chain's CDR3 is CAWRSGGNSPLHF. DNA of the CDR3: TGTGCCTGGAGGTCGGGGGGTAATTCACCCCTCCACTTT.

The CDR3 sequence: CAWSRDSEFYEQYF. The CDR3 DNA follows: TGTGCCTGGAGTCGGGACAGTGAGTTCTACGAGCAGTACTTC. The V and J genes are TRBV30 and TRBJ2-7, with 7 bases aligning to TRBD1. The CDR3 totals 14 residues. J gave up 3 bases and V 2 bases, and 7 bases lay outside the gene matches. Germline V gene lookup returns CDR1 GTSNPN and CDR2 SVGIG (reference sequence).

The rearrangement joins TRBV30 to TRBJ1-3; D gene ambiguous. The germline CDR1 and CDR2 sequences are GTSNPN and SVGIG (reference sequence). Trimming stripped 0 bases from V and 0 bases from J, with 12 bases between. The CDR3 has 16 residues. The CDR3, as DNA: TGTGCCTGGAGTGTACAGTCAGGAAGCTCTGGAAACACCATATATTTT. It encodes CAWSVQSGSSGNTIYF.

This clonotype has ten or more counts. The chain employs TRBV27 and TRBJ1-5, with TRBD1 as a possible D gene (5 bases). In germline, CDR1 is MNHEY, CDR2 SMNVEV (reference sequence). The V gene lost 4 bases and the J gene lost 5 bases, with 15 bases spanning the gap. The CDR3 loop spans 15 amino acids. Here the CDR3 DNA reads TGTGCCAGCAGTTATGCCCAGGGTTGGGATCAGCCCCAGCATTTT. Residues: CASSYAQGWDQPQHF.

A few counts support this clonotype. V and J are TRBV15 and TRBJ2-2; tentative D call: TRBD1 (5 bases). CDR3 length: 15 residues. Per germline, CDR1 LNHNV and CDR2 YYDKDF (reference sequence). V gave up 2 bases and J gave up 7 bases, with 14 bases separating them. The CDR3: CATSRQGEQSGELFF. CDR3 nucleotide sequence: TGTGCCACCAGCAGACAGGGTGAACAAAGCGGGGAGCTGTTTTTT.

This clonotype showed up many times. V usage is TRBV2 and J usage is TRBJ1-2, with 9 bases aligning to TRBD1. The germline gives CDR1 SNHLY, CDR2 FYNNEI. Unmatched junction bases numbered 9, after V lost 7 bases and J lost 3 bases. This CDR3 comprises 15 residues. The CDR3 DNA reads TGTGCCAGCAAAAAAGGGACAGGGCGGGACTATGGCTACACCTTC. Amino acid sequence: CASKKGTGRDYGYTF.